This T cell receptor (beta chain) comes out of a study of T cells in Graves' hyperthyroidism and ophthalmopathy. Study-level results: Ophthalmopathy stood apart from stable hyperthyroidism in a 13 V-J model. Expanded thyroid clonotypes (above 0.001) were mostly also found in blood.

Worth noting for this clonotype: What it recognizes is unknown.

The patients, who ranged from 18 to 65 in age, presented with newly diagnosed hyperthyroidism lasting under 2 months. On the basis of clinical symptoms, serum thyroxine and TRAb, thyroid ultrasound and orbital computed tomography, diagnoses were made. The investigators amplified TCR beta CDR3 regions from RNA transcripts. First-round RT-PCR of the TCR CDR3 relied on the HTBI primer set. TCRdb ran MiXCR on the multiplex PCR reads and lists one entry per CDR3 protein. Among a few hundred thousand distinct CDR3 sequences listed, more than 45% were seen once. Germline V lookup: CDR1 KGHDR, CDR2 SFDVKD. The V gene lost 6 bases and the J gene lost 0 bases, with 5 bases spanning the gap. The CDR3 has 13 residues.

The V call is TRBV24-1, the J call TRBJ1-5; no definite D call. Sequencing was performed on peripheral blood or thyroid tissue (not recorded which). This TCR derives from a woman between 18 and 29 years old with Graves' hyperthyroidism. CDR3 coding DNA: TGTGCCACCAGTTTCGGTAGCAATCAGCCCCAGCATTTT. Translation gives CATSFGSNQPQHF.